The rows below give T cell receptor beta chains drawn from one sample of a study of cytomegalovirus exposure and HLA in healthy donors. Sequencing used immunoSEQ multiplex PCR; TCRdb keeps in-frame clones, though not all of them. The sample lists 150,000 to 200,000 clones; roughly 74% were seen once. Sequences were obtained from PBMCs. The source is a woman between 35 and 50 years old in good health and CMV-seropositive. CDR3s include the opening cysteine and the closing phenylalanine or tryptophan. Fields, in order: D gene, V gene, CDR3 length, CDR3 protein. The D gene is left open where the match is weak.

D: -
V: TRBV28
length: 14
CDR3: CASSSRDNSYEQYF

D: TRBD1
V: TRBV11-2
length: 16
CDR3: CASSLGPDRAGKGYTF

D: -
V: TRBV6-1
length: 14
CDR3: CASSEDRGTDTQYF

D: TRBD1
V: TRBV27
length: 13
CDR3: CASSPTGHNEQFF

D: -
V: TRBV5-1
length: 15
CDR3: CASSLGVGVQETQYF

D: -
V: TRBV7-2
length: 14
CDR3: CASTLGGGYHEQYF

D: TRBD1
V: TRBV28
length: 15
CDR3: CASSMTGNSNQPQHF

D: -
V: TRBV25-1
length: 15
CDR3: CASSESKQGDTEAFF

D: -
V: TRBV5-6
length: 13
CDR3: CASSPESSYEQYF

D: TRBD2
V: TRBV29-1
length: 15
CDR3: CSVELTSGGTYEQYF

D: -
V: TRBV5-4
length: 9
CDR3: CASRSLGIF

D: -
V: TRBV7-2
length: 14
CDR3: CASSLVPGLMEQYF

D: TRBD1
V: TRBV28
length: 15
CDR3: CASPPGTAISYEQYF

D: TRBD2
V: TRBV7-7
length: 14
CDR3: CASSLSGAADTQYF

D: TRBD2
V: TRBV4-1
length: 14
CDR3: CASRILAGGNEQFF

D: TRBD1
V: TRBV9
length: 15
CDR3: CASSGSGTGMYEQYF

D: TRBD1
V: TRBV5-1
length: 14
CDR3: CASSLLGDSYGYTF

D: TRBD1
V: TRBV19
length: 19
CDR3: CASGQAGRTGPLAKNIQYF

D: -
V: TRBV5-4
length: 14
CDR3: CASSQKDRNYEQYF

D: TRBD1
V: TRBV14
length: 14
CDR3: CASRPAGQGWEQYF

D: -
V: TRBV7-2
length: 16
CDR3: CASGTYTGWGFNEQFF

D: TRBD1
V: TRBV2
length: 12
CDR3: CASRGTGCGYTF

D: TRBD2
V: TRBV29-1
length: 16
CDR3: CSVEETTSGSSYEQFF

D: TRBD2
V: TRBV11-2
length: 15
CDR3: CASSLDGGGGDTQYF

D: TRBD2
V: TRBV9
length: 18
CDR3: CASSGPFLAGGPGDEQFF

D: TRBD2
V: TRBV19
length: 15
CDR3: CASRQTSEAKNIQYF

D: TRBD2
V: TRBV2
length: 15
CDR3: CASNSPLAGEETQYF

D: TRBD2
V: TRBV18
length: 15
CDR3: CASSPRTSGRNEQYF

D: TRBD2
V: TRBV7-2
length: 15
CDR3: CASSSGLAGGETQYF

D: -
V: TRBV7-2
length: 13
CDR3: CASSLRIEETQYF

D: TRBD2
V: TRBV5-4
length: 16
CDR3: CASSSQAGVRGHEQYF

D: TRBD2
V: TRBV6-1
length: 14
CDR3: CASQRREGVDEQFF

D: TRBD1
V: TRBV7-9
length: 15
CDR3: CASSSGQVFNSPLHF

D: TRBD2
V: TRBV19
length: 15
CDR3: CASRSGTSRRDTQYF

D: -
V: TRBV6-6
length: 12
CDR3: CASSYGRIEAFF

D: -
V: TRBV6-6
length: 12
CDR3: CASTHGDQPQHF

D: TRBD1
V: TRBV6-5
length: 14
CDR3: CASTRGQGASGYTF

D: -
V: TRBV28
length: 14
CDR3: CASEPQGTSGEQYF

D: TRBD2
V: TRBV2
length: 16
CDR3: CASRPGTSGPDNEQFF

D: TRBD2
V: TRBV7-6
length: 19
CDR3: CASSLDLRLAETETYEQYF

D: TRBD2
V: TRBV2
length: 14
CDR3: CASSRAGGLNEQFF

D: TRBD1
V: TRBV7-9
length: 13
CDR3: CASSSTGDQPQHF

D: -
V: TRBV6-6
length: 13
CDR3: CASSYAGNEKLFF

D: -
V: TRBV5-6
length: 13
CDR3: CASSLGTNYGYTF

D: -
V: TRBV4-1
length: 14
CDR3: CASSQGLRQETQYF

D: TRBD1
V: TRBV18
length: 13
CDR3: CASSQDREQTQYF

D: TRBD1
V: TRBV7-2
length: 16
CDR3: CASRTQGTATLSPQYF

D: TRBD2
V: TRBV30
length: 16
CDR3: CAWSRASGPGYNEQFF

D: TRBD2
V: TRBV15
length: 15
CDR3: CATSRGGSGANVLTF